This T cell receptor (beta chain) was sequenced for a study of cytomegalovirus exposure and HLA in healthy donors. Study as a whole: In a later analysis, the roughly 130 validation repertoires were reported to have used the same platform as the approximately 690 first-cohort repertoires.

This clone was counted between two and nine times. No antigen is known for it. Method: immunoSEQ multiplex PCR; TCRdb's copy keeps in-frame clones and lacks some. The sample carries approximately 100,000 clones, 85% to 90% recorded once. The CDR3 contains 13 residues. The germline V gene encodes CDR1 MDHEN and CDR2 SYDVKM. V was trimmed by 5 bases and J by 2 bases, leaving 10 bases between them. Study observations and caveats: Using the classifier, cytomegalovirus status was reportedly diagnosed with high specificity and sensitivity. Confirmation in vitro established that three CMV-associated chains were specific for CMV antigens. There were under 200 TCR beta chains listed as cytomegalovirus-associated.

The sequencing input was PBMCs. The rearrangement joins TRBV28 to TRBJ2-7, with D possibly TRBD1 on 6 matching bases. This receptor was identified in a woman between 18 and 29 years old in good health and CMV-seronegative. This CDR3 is CASSQGSTYEQYF. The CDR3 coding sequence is TGTGCCAGCAGTCAGGGGTCAACCTACGAGCAGTACTTC. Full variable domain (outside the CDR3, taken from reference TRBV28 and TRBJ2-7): DVKVTQSSRYLVKRTGEKVFLECVQDMDHENMFWYRQDPGLGLRLIYFSYDVKMKEKGDIPEGYSVSREKKERFSLILESASTNQTSMYLCASSQGSTYEQYFGPGTRLTVT.